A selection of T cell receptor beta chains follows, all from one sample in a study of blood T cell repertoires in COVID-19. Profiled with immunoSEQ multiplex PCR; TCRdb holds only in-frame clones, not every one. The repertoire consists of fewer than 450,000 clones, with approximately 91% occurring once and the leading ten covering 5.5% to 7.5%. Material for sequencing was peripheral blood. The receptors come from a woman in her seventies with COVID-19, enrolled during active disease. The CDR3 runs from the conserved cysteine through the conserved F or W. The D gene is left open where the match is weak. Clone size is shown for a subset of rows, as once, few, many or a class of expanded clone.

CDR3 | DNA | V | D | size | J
CASSSISGEQFF | TGTGCCAGCAGCTCCATTAGCGGCGAGCAGTTCTTC | TRBV7-3 | NA | NA | TRBJ2-1
CASSKVQGEAEQYF | TGTGCCAGTAGTAAGGTTCAGGGGGAGGCCGAGCAGTACTTC | TRBV19 | NA | NA | TRBJ2-7
CATSDMGQGAQGGYTF | TGTGCCACCAGTGACATGGGACAGGGGGCGCAGGGAGGCTACACCTTC | TRBV24-1 | TRBD1 | NA | TRBJ1-2
CASSPPPHNEQFF | TGTGCCAGCAGCCCCCCTCCTCACAATGAGCAGTTCTTC | TRBV7-2 | NA | NA | TRBJ2-1
CASSPRPAGGNNEQFF | TGTGCCAGCAGCCCACGCCCAGCGGGCGGTAACAATGAGCAGTTCTTC | TRBV7-2 | NA | NA | TRBJ2-1
CASSLGSPDSGNTIYF | TGTGCCAGCAGCCTCGGGTCCCCGGACTCTGGAAACACCATATATTTT | TRBV4-2 | NA | NA | TRBJ1-3
CASSLGQGDTEAFF | TGTGCCAGCAGCTTAGGGCAGGGGGACACTGAAGCTTTCTTT | TRBV7-2 | TRBD1 | NA | TRBJ1-1
CATKTGGGGNQPQHF | TGTGCCACCAAGACAGGGGGAGGTGGCAATCAGCCCCAGCATTTT | TRBV28 | TRBD1 | NA | TRBJ1-5
CASSLYGGSNQPQHF | TGTGCCAGCAGCCTCTACGGCGGAAGCAATCAGCCCCAGCATTTT | TRBV6-5 | NA | NA | TRBJ1-5
CASSIDPGASQPQHF | TGTGCCAGTAGTATAGATCCAGGGGCCTCGCAGCCCCAGCATTTT | TRBV19 | NA | NA | TRBJ1-5
CARRAGGAGSYEQYF | TGCGCCCGCCGCGCGGGGGGGGCAGGATCCTACGAGCAGTACTTC | TRBV9 | TRBD2 | NA | TRBJ2-7
CASSRNNGHEQFF | TGTGCCAGCAGCCGCAATAACGGTCATGAGCAGTTCTTC | TRBV7-3 | NA | NA | TRBJ2-1
CSVELGQDYGYTF | TGCAGCGTTGAATTGGGACAGGACTATGGCTACACCTTC | TRBV29-1 | TRBD1 | NA | TRBJ1-2
CASSQQGSYGYTF | TGTGCCAGCAGCCAACAGGGGAGTTATGGCTACACCTTC | TRBV3-1/TRBV3-2 | NA | NA | TRBJ1-2
CSVGQNQPQHF | TGCAGCGTTGGGCAGAATCAGCCCCAGCATTTT | TRBV29-1 | NA | NA | TRBJ1-5
CATSVGATNYGYTF | TGTGCCACCTCTGTGGGGGCGACCAACTATGGCTACACCTTC | TRBV15 | NA | NA | TRBJ1-2
CASSPRTGSSYEQYF | TGTGCCAGCTCACCACGGACAGGGAGCTCCTACGAGCAGTACTTC | TRBV18 | TRBD1 | NA | TRBJ2-7
CSASERAGQPQHF | TGCAGTGCTAGTGAGAGGGCCGGTCAGCCCCAGCATTTT | TRBV20-1 | NA | NA | TRBJ1-5
CASSYSRTGYEKLFF | TGTGCCAGCAGTTACTCGAGGACAGGGTATGAAAAACTGTTTTTT | TRBV6-2/TRBV6-3 | TRBD1 | NA | TRBJ1-4
CASSQDPGGYTEAFF | TGCGCCAGCAGCCAAGATCCAGGGGGCTACACTGAAGCTTTCTTT | TRBV4-3 | TRBD1 | NA | TRBJ1-1
CASSLRTGSGNTIYF | TGCGCCAGCAGCTTACGGACAGGGTCTGGAAACACCATATATTTT | TRBV4-1 | TRBD1 | NA | TRBJ1-3
CASSEFARVGTGELFF | TGCGCCAGCAGTGAGTTCGCCAGGGTCGGAACCGGGGAGCTGTTTTTT | TRBV10-2 | NA | NA | TRBJ2-2
CASRPAGLAGNGELFF | TGTGCCAGCAGGCCGGCTGGACTAGCGGGGAACGGGGAGCTGTTTTTT | TRBV11-2 | TRBD2 | NA | TRBJ2-2
CASSDRERAGELFF | TGTGCCAGCTCCGACAGGGAAAGGGCCGGGGAGCTGTTTTTT | TRBV19 | TRBD1 | NA | TRBJ2-2
CASSQGTGGRTDTQYF | TGTGCCAGCAGCCAGGGGACAGGGGGCAGGACAGATACGCAGTATTTT | TRBV14 | TRBD1 | NA | TRBJ2-3
CASSFDLLKTQYF | TGTGCCAGCAGCTTCGACTTATTGAAGACCCAGTACTTC | TRBV5-4 | NA | NA | TRBJ2-5
CASSLGQRSNQPQHF | TGTGCCAGCAGCCTGGGACAGAGAAGCAATCAGCCCCAGCATTTT | TRBV2 | TRBD1 | NA | TRBJ1-5
CASSISNQPQHF | TGTGCCAGCAGCATTAGCAATCAGCCCCAGCATTTT | TRBV28 | NA | NA | TRBJ1-5
CASSPLRTSGSKYF | TGTGCCAGCAGTCCCTTAAGGACTAGCGGGTCTAAGTACTTC | TRBV6-5 | TRBD2 | NA | TRBJ2-5
CATSDSDQPQHF | TGTGCCACCAGTGATTCCGATCAGCCCCAGCATTTT | TRBV24-1 | NA | NA | TRBJ1-5
CAIGGDVSGYTF | TGTGCCATCGGGGGGGACGTTAGTGGCTACACCTTC | TRBV10-3 | NA | once | TRBJ1-2
CASSEQGAPYEQYF | TGCGCCAGCAGCGAACAGGGGGCCCCCTACGAGCAGTACTTC | TRBV5-1 | TRBD1 | once | TRBJ2-7
CASSPGQGAGNQPQHF | TGTGCCAGCAGCCCTGGACAGGGGGCTGGGAATCAGCCCCAGCATTTT | TRBV7-9 | TRBD1 | NA | TRBJ1-5
CASSPPGTGPEGEKLFF | TGTGCCAGCAGCCCGCCCGGGACAGGGCCAGAGGGTGAAAAACTGTTTTTT | TRBV11-2 | TRBD1 | NA | TRBJ1-4
CASSPEGTAPYYEQYF | TGTGCCAGCAGCCCCGAGGGGACAGCGCCGTACTACGAGCAGTACTTC | TRBV7-9 | TRBD1 | NA | TRBJ2-7
CASRPMTGNYGYTF | TGTGCCAGCAGACCCATGACAGGGAACTATGGCTACACTTTC | TRBV28 | TRBD1 | NA | TRBJ1-2
CASNRQGAHNEQFF | TGCGCCAGCAACCGACAGGGGGCCCACAATGAGCAGTTCTTC | TRBV4-1 | TRBD1 | NA | TRBJ2-1
CASSHPPWAGNEQFF | TGTGCCAGCAGTCACCCACCTTGGGCAGGTAATGAGCAGTTCTTC | TRBV27 | NA | NA | TRBJ2-1
CASSQDRAGTSHYEQYF | TGTGCCAGCAGCCAAGATCGAGCGGGGACTAGCCACTACGAGCAGTACTTC | TRBV3-1/TRBV3-2 | TRBD2 | NA | TRBJ2-7
CASSLREGTNEKLFF | TGTGCCAGCAGCTTACGAGAGGGAACAAATGAAAAACTGTTTTTT | TRBV5-4 | NA | once | TRBJ1-4
CASSVVGNMRTEAFF | TGTGCCAGCAGCGTAGTGGGTAATATGCGGACTGAAGCTTTCTTT | TRBV9 | NA | NA | TRBJ1-1
CASSLAAGGPETQYF | TGTGCCAGCAGCTTGGCAGCGGGGGGGCCAGAGACCCAGTACTTC | TRBV5-6 | TRBD2 | many | TRBJ2-5
CASSTGTGVNSPLHF | TGTGCCAGTAGCACCGGGACAGGAGTTAATTCACCCCTCCACTTT | TRBV19 | TRBD1 | NA | TRBJ1-6
CASRNRAYEAFF | TGTGCCAGCAGGAACAGGGCTTATGAAGCTTTCTTT | TRBV28 | NA | once | TRBJ1-1
CASSNRGGRMNTEAFF | TGTGCCAGCAGCAATCGGGGGGGAAGAATGAACACTGAAGCTTTCTTT | TRBV21-1 | NA | NA | TRBJ1-1
CASREAFEAFF | TGTGCCAGTAGGGAGGCTTTTGAAGCTTTCTTT | TRBV2 | NA | NA | TRBJ1-1
CAISSQGTEAFF | TGTGCCATCAGTTCCCAGGGAACTGAAGCTTTCTTT | TRBV10-3 | NA | NA | TRBJ1-1
CASSDTGGTDTQYF | TGTGCCAGCAGTGATACGGGGGGAACAGATACGCAGTATTTT | TRBV6-4 | TRBD2 | NA | TRBJ2-3
CASSDPGAALNTEAFF | TGTGCCAGCAGTGATCCAGGGGCCGCTCTGAACACTGAAGCTTTCTTT | TRBV6-1 | NA | NA | TRBJ1-1
CASSFGVVGYTF | TGTGCCAGCAGCTTCGGGGTGGTCGGCTACACCTTC | TRBV7-9 | NA | NA | TRBJ1-2
CASSFGEGRSPLHF | TGTGCCAGCAGCTTTGGGGAGGGCCGGTCACCCCTCCACTTT | TRBV11-2 | NA | few | TRBJ1-6
CASRARQGTNQPQHF | TGTGCCAGCAGGGCCCGACAGGGTACGAATCAGCCCCAGCATTTT | TRBV2 | TRBD1 | NA | TRBJ1-5
CASSLLAGTRDTQYF | TGCGCCAGCAGCCTACTAGCGGGGACCAGAGATACGCAGTATTTT | TRBV4-1 | TRBD2 | NA | TRBJ2-3
CASSVPRSDTQYF | TGTGCCAGTAGTGTCCCCCGGTCAGATACGCAGTATTTT | TRBV19 | NA | NA | TRBJ2-3
CASSLGLAPDTQYF | TGCGCCAGCAGCTTGGGACTAGCCCCAGATACGCAGTATTTT | TRBV5-1 | TRBD2 | NA | TRBJ2-3